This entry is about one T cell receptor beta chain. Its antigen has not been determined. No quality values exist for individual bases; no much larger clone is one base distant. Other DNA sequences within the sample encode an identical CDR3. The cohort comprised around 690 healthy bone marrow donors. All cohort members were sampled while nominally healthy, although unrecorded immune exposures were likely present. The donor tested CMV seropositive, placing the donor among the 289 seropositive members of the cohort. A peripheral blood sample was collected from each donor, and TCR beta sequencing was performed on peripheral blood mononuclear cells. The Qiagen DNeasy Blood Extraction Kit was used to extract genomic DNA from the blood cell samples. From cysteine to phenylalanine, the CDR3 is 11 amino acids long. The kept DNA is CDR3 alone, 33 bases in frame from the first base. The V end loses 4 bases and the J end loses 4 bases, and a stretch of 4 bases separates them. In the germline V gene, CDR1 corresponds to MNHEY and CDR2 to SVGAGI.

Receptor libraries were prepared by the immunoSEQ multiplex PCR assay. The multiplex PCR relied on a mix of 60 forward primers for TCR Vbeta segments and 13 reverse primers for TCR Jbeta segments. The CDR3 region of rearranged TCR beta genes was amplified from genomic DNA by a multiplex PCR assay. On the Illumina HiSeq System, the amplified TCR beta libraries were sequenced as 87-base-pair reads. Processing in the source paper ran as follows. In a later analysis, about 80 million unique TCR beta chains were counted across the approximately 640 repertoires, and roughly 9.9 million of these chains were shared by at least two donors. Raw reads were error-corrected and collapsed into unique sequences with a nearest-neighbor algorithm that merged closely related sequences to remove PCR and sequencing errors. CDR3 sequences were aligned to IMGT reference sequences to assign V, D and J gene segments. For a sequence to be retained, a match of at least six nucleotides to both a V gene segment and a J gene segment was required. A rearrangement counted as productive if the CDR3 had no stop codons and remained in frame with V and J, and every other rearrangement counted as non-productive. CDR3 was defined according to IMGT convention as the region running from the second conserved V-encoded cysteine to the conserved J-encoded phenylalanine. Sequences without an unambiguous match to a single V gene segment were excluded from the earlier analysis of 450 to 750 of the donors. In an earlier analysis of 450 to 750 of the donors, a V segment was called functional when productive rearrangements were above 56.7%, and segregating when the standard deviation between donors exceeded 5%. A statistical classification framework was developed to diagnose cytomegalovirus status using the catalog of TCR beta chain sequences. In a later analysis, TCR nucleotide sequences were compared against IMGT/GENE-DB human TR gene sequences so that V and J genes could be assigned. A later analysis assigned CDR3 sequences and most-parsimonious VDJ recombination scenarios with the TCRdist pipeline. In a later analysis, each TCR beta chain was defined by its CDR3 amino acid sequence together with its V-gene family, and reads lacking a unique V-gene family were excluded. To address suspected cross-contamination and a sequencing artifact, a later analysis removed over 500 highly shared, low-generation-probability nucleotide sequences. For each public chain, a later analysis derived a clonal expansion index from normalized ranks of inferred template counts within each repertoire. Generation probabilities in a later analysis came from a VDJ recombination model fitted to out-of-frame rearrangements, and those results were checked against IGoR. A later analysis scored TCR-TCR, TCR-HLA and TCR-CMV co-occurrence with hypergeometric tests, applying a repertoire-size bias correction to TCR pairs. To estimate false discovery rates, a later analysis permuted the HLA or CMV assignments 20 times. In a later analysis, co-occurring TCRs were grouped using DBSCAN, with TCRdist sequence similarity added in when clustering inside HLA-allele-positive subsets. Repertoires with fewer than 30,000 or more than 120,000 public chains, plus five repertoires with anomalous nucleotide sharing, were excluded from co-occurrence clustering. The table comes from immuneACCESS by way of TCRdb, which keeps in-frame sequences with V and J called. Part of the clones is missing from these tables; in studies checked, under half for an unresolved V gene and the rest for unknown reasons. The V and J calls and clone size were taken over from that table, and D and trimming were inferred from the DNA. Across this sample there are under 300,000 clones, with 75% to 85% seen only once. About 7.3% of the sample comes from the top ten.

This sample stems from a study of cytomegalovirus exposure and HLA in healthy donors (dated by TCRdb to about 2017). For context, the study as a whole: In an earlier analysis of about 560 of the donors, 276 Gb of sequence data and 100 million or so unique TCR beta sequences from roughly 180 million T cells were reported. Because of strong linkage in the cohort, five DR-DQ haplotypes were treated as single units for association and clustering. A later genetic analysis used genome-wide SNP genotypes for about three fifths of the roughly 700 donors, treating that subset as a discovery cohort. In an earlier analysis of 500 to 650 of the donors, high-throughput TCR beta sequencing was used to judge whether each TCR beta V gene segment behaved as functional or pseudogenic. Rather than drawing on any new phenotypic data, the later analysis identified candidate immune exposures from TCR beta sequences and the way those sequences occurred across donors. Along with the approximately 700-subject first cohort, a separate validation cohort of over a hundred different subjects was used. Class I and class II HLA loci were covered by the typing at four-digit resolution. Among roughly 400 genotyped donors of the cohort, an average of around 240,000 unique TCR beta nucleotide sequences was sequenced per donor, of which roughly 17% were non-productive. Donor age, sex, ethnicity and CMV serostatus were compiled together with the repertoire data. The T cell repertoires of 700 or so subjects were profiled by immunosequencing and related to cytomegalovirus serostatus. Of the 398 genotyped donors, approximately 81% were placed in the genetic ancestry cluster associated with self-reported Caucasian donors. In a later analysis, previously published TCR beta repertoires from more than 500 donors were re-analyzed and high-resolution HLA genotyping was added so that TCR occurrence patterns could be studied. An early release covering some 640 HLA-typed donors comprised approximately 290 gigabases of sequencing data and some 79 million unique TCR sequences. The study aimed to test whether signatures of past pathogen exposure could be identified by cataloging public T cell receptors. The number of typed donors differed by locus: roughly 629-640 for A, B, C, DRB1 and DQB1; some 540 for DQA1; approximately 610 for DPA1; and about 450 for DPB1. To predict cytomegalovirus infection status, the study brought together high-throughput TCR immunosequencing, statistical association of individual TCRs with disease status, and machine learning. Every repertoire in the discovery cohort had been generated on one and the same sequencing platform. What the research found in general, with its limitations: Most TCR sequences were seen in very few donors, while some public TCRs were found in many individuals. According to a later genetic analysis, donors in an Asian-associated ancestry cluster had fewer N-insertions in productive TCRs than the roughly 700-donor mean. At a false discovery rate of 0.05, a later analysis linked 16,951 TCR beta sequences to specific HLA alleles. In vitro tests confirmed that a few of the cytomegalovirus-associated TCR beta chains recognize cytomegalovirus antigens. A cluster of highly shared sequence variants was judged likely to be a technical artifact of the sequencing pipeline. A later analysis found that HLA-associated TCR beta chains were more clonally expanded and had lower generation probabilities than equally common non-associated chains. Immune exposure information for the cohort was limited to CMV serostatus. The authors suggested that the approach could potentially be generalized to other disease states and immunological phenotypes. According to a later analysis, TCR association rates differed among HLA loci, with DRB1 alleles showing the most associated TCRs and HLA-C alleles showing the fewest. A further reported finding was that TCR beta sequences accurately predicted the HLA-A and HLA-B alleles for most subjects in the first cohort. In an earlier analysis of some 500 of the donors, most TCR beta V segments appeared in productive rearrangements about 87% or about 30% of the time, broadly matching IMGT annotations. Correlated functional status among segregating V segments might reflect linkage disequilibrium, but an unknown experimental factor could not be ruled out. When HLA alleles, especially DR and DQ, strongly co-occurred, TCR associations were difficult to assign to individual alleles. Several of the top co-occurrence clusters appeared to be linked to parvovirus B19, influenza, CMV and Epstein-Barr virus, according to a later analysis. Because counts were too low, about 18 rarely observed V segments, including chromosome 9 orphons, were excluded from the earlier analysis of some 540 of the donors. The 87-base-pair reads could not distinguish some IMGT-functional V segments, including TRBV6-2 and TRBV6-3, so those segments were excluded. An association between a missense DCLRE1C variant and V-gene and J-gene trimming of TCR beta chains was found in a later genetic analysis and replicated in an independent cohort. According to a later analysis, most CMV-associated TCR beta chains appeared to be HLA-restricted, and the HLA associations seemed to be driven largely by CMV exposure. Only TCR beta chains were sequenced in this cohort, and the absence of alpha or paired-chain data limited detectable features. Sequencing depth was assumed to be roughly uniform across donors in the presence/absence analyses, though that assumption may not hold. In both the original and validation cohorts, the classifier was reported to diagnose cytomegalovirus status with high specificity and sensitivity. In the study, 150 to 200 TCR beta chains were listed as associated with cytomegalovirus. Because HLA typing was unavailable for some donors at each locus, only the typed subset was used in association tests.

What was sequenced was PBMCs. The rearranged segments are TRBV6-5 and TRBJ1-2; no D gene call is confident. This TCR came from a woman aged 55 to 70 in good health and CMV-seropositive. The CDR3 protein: CASSSGYGYTF. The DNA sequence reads TGTGCCAGCAGTTCGGGCTATGGCTACACCTTC.